Listed below are T cell receptor beta chains from one sample, sequenced in a study of shared clonotypes between healthy human individuals. Libraries were prepared by immunoSEQ multiplex PCR; TCRdb keeps only in-frame clonotypes and omits some of them. The table lists some 2 million clones, about 95% of them singletons. Sample: naive CD8+ T cells sorted from blood. These TCRs come from a man aged 18-30 years in good health. The CDR3 runs from the conserved cysteine through the conserved F or W. D genes are given only for firm matches. The size field is filled for only some rows; it gives once, few, many or a size class.

>TRBJ2-2|.|.|TRBV27
TGTGCCAGCAGTTTAGGCGTAGCCGGGGAGCTGTTTTTT
CASSLGVAGELFF
>TRBJ1-1|.|.|TRBV5-1
TGCGCCAGCAGCTTTCTACAGGGTATGAACACTGAAGCTTTCTTT
CASSFLQGMNTEAFF
>TRBJ2-7|.|.|TRBV5-6
TGTGCCAGCAGCCGGGGGCAGTCCTACGAGCAGTACTTC
CASSRGQSYEQYF
>TRBJ2-1|.|TRBD2|TRBV2
TGTGCCAGCAGTTGGACTAGCGGGAGGTTGGATGAGCAGTTCTTC
CASSWTSGRLDEQFF
>TRBJ2-5|once|.|TRBV30
TGTGCCTGGAGTGTAGGCCCACTGCCCCAAGAGACCCAGTACTTC
CAWSVGPLPQETQYF
>TRBJ2-7|.|.|TRBV6-5
TGTGCCAGCAGCGACTACCCCAGCTCCTACGAGCAGTACTTC
CASSDYPSSYEQYF
>TRBJ2-7|.|.|TRBV27
TGTGCCAGCAGTCCACCTTCAGGGTTTTACGAGCAGTACTTC
CASSPPSGFYEQYF
>TRBJ2-3|.|TRBD2|TRBV13
TGTGCCAGCAGCCACCGGGACTATGGAATCACAGATACGCAGTATTTT
CASSHRDYGITDTQYF
>TRBJ1-5|.|.|TRBV10-2
TGCGCCAGCAGTGGTGAGCAGGGGCTGGAGCCCCAGCATTTT
CASSGEQGLEPQHF
>TRBJ2-3|.|.|TRBV9
TGTGCCAGCAGCGTAGACGGACGCACAGATACGCAGTATTTT
CASSVDGRTDTQYF
>TRBJ2-7|.|.|TRBV27
TGTGCCAGCAGTCCAGGGTCCTACGAGCAGTACTTC
CASSPGSYEQYF
>TRBJ1-1|.|.|TRBV7-9
TGTGCCAGCAGCTTACTGGGGGACATGAACACTGAAGCTTTCTTT
CASSLLGDMNTEAFF
>TRBJ2-3|.|.|TRBV11-2
TGTGCCAGCAGCCTCGGAGCGGATACGCAGTATTTT
CASSLGADTQYF
>TRBJ2-1|.|TRBD1|TRBV28
TGTGCCAGCAGCCGACAGGGGGCGATAGTCCATGAGCAGTTCTTC
CASSRQGAIVHEQFF
>TRBJ2-2|.|.|TRBV5-4
TGTGCCAGCAGCTTGGTAATTACGGGAGACACCGGGGAGCTGTTTTTT
CASSLVITGDTGELFF
>TRBJ1-1|.|TRBD1|TRBV11-1
TGTGCCAGCAGCTTAGTGGCAGGGGGCACTGAAGCTTTCTTT
CASSLVAGGTEAFF
>TRBJ2-1|.|.|TRBV7-3
TGTGCCAGCAGCTTAGGGGGGGCCTTCTCCTACAATGAGCAGTTCTTC
CASSLGGAFSYNEQFF
>TRBJ2-7|.|TRBD1|TRBV9
TGTGCCAGCAGCAACGGACAGGGGGGAATCTCCGAGCAGTACTTC
CASSNGQGGISEQYF
>TRBJ2-3|.|.|TRBV27
TGTGCCAGCAGCCCGGGGGCAGGTACCACAGATACGCAGTATTTT
CASSPGAGTTDTQYF
>TRBJ2-3|.|TRBD2|TRBV13
TGTGCCAGCAGCCCCATGGGTAGCGGGGGGTTGTCGCAGTATTTT
CASSPMGSGGLSQYF
>TRBJ2-1|.|.|TRBV19
TGTGCCAGTATCGGAGAGTCCAATGAGCAGTTCTTC
CASIGESNEQFF
>TRBJ1-2|.|.|TRBV10-3
TGTGCCATCAGTGAGTCGGCAGGGCTCTATGGCTACACCTTC
CAISESAGLYGYTF
>TRBJ1-1|few|.|TRBV30
TGTGCCTGGAGTGTTAGGGTGGGGACTGAAGCTTTCTTT
CAWSVRVGTEAFF
>TRBJ1-5|.|.|TRBV5-6
TGTGCCAGCAGCTCTGGGACGGGGAATCAGCCCCAGCATTTT
CASSSGTGNQPQHF
>TRBJ2-2|.|.|TRBV7-9
TGTGCCAGCAGCCCTCCTCTAGGGAGCACCGGGGAGCTGTTTTTT
CASSPPLGSTGELFF
>TRBJ2-2|.|.|TRBV10-1
TGCGCCAGCAGTGAGTCTGGGGGCGGCGGGGAGCTGTTTTTT
CASSESGGGGELFF
>TRBJ2-7|.|TRBD2|TRBV6-5
TGTGCCAGCAATACGGACTGGGGGGGAGAGCAGTACTTC
CASNTDWGGEQYF